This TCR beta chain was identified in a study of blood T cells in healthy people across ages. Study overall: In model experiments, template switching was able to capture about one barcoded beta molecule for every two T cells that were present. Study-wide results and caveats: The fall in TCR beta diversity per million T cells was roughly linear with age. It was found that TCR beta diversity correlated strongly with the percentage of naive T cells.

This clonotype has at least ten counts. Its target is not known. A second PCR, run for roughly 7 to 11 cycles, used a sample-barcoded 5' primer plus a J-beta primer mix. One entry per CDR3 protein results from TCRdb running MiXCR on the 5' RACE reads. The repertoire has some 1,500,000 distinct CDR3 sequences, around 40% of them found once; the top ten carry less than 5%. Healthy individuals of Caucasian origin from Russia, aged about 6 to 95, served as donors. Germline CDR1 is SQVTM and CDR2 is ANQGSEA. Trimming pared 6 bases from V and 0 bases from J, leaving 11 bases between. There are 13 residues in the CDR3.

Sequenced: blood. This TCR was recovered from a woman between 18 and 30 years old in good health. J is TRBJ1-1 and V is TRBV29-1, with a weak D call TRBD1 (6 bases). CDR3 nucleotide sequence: TGCAGCGTGGCAGGGGTTTTGAACACTGAAGCTTTCTTT. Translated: CSVAGVLNTEAFF.